This T cell receptor beta chain was observed in a study of CD8 T cells in Susac syndrome. Study results and caveats: The study recognized that its TCR sequencing and HLA analysis covered a relatively small number of individuals.

About 0.5 to 1 ug RNA was reverse transcribed with random hexamers. TCR beta CDR3 was amplified by immunoSEQ covering 54 Vbeta and 13 Jbeta. TCRdb redid the calling of the immunoSEQ multiplex PCR reads with MiXCR, one entry per CDR3 protein. The sample consists of 200,000 or so distinct CDR3 sequences, 90% to 95% of them appearing once. About this clonotype itself: Its specificity is unknown.

The germline CDR1 and CDR2 sequences are DFQATT and SNEGSKA (reference sequence). Trimming shortened V by 6 bases and J by 6 bases, and 18 bases separated the two germline ends. The CDR3 sequence is 13 residues long. The sequenced material came from CD4+ T cells from PBMCs. This clonotype was obtained from a human donor with multiple sclerosis. This chain uses TRBV20-1 with TRBJ2-7; D gene unclear. CDR3 in amino acids: CSALELISPEQYF. CDR3 nucleotides: TGCAGTGCCCTGGAACTTATCAGTCCCGAGCAGTACTTC.